The entry that follows covers one TCR beta chain sequence. Antigen unknown. This sample was taken from a study of a mutant IDH1 vaccine in newly diagnosed glioma. Study at large: Treated patients comprised roughly 60% males and roughly 40% females, mean age about 43 years.

Time point meaning: week 11, during vaccination. The study gave 300 ug of mutant IDH1 20-mer peptide per vaccine dose, with topical imiquimod. Trimming removed 10 bases at V and 5 bases at J, with 15 bases between. The CDR3 consists of 13 residues. Germline V lookup: CDR1 SGHTA, CDR2 FQGTGA. Produced via immunoSEQ multiplex PCR; TCRdb's table is partial and in-frame only. Of about 66,000 clones in the sample, about four fifths were seen once. The chain employs TRBV7-3 and TRBJ2-1; D uncertain. The sample in question was PBMCs, obtained from a glioma patient whose treatment included an IDH1 peptide vaccine. This TCR derives from a woman in her fifties or sixties with glioma. The CDR3 DNA sequence: TGTGCCACCGCCCGCGACTCAGACAATGAGCAGTTCTTC. Translating it yields CATARDSDNEQFF. Full variable domain (missing parts from reference TRBV7-3 and TRBJ2-1): GAGVSQTPSNKVTEKGKYVELRCDPISGHTALYWYRQSLGQGPEFLIYFQGTGAADDSGLPNDRFFAVRPEGSVSTLKIQRTERGDSAVYLCATARDSDNEQFFGPGTRLTVL.